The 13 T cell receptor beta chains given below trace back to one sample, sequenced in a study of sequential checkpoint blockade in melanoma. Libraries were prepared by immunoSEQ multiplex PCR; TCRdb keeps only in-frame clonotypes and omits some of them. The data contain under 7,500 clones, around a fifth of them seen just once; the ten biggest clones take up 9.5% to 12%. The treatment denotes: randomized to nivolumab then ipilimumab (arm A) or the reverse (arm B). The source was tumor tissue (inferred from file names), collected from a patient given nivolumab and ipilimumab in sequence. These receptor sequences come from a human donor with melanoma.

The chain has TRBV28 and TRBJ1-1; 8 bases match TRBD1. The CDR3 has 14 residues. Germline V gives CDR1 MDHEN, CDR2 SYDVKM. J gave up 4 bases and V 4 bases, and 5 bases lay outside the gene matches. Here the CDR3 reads CASSYRGIGTEAFF. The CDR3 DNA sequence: TGTGCCAGCAGTTACAGGGGGATTGGCACTGAAGCTTTCTTT.

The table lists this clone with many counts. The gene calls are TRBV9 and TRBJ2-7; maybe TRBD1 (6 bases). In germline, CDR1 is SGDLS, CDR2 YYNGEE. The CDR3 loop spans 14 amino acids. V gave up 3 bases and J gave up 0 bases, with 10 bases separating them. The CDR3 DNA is TGTGCCAGCAGCGGACAGGCTAGCTCCTACGAGCAGTACTTC. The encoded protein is CASSGQASSYEQYF.

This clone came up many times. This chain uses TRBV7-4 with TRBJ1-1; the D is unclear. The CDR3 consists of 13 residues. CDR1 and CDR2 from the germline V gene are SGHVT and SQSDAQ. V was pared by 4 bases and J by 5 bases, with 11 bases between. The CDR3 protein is CASSSQTGTEAFF. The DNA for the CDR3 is TGTGCCAGCAGCTCGCAGACGGGTACTGAAGCTTTCTTT. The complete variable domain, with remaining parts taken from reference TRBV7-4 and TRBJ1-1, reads GAGVSQSPRYKVAKRGRDVALRCDSISGHVTLYWYRQTLGQGSEVLTYSQSDAQRDKSGRPSGRFSAERPERSVSTLKIQRTEQGDSAVYLCASSSQTGTEAFFGQGTRLTVV.

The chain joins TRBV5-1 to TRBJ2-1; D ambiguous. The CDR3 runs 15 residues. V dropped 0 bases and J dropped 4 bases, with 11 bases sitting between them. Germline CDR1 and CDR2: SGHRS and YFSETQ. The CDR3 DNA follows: TGCGCCAGCAGCTTGGATCTAGTATCATACAATGAGCAGTTCTTC. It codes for CASSLDLVSYNEQFF. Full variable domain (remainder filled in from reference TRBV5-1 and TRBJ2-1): KAGVTQTPRYLIKTRGQQVTLSCSPISGHRSVSWYQQTPGQGLQFLFEYFSETQRNKGNFPGRFSGRQFSNSRSEMNVSTLELGDSALYLCASSLDLVSYNEQFFGPGTRLTVL.

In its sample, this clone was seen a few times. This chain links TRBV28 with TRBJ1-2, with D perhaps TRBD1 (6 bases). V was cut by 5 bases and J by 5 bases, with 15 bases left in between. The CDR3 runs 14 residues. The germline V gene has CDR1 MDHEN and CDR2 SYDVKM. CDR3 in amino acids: CASSLGGGLYGYTF. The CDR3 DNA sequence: TGTGCCAGCAGTCTCGGGGGGGGCCTTTATGGCTACACCTTC.

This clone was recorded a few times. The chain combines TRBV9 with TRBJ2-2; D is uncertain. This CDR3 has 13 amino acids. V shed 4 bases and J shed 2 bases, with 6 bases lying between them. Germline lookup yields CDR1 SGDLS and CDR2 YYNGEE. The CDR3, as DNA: TGTGCCAGCAGCCCCCGTAACACCGGGGAGCTGTTTTTT. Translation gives CASSPRNTGELFF.

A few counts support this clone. The CDR3 nucleotides are TGTGCCAGCAGTTCCCTCCCCTTACAGGGACCTGGCTACACCTTC. Translation gives CASSSLPLQGPGYTF. The chain links TRBV28 to TRBJ1-2; D may be TRBD1 (6 bases). The CDR3 length is 15 residues. CDR1 MDHEN and CDR2 SYDVKM come from the germline V gene. Trimming removed 4 bases from V and 7 bases from J, with 19 bases in between.

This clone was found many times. CDR3 sequence: CASSVAGANVLTF. Here the CDR3 DNA reads TGTGCCAGCAGCGTAGCCGGGGCCAACGTCCTGACTTTC. The chain is built from TRBV9 and TRBJ2-6; D is unclear. V gave up 0 bases and J gave up 4 bases, with 2 bases separating them. The CDR3 extends over 13 amino acids. Germline V lookup: CDR1 SGDLS, CDR2 YYNGEE.

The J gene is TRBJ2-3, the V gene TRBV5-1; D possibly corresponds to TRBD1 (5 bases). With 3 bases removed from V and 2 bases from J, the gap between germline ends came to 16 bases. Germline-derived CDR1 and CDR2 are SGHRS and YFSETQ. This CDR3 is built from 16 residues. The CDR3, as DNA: TGCGCCAGCAGCTCGTGGGCTTTAGGGGACACAGATACGCAGTATTTT. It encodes CASSSWALGDTDTQYF.

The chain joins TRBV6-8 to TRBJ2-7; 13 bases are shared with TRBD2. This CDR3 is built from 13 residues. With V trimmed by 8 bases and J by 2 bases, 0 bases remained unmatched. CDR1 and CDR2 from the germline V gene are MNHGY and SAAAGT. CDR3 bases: TGTGCCAGCGGACTAGCGGGGGCCTACGAGCAGTACTTC. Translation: CASGLAGAYEQYF.

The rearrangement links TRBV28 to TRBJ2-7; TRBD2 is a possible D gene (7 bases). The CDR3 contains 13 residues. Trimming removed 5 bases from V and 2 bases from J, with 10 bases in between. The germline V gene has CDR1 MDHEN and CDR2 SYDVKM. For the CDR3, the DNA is TGTGCCAGCAGTGGGAGGGGGACCTACGAGCAGTACTTC. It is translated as CASSGRGTYEQYF. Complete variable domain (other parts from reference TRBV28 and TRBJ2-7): DVKVTQSSRYLVKRTGEKVFLECVQDMDHENMFWYRQDPGLGLRLIYFSYDVKMKEKGDIPEGYSVSREKKERFSLILESASTNQTSMYLCASSGRGTYEQYFGPGTRLTVT.

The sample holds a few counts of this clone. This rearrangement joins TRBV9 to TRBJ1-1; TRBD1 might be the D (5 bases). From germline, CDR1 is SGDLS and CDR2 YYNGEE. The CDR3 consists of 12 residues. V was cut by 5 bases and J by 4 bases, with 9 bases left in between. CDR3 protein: CASSVQGTEAFF. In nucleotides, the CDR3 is TGTGCCAGCAGTGTGCAGGGCACTGAAGCTTTCTTT.

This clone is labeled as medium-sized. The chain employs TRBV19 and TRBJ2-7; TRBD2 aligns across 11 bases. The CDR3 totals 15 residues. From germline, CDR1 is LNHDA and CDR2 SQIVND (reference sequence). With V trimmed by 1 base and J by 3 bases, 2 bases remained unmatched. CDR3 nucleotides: TGTGCCAGTAGTATAGGGGGACTAGCGGTCTACGAGCAGTACTTC. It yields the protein CASSIGGLAVYEQYF. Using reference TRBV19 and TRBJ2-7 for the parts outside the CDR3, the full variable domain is DGGITQSPKYLFRKEGQNVTLSCEQNLNHDAMYWYRQDPGQGLRLIYYSQIVNDFQKGDIAEGYSVSREKKESFPLTVTSAQKNPTAFYLCASSIGGLAVYEQYFGPGTRLTVT.